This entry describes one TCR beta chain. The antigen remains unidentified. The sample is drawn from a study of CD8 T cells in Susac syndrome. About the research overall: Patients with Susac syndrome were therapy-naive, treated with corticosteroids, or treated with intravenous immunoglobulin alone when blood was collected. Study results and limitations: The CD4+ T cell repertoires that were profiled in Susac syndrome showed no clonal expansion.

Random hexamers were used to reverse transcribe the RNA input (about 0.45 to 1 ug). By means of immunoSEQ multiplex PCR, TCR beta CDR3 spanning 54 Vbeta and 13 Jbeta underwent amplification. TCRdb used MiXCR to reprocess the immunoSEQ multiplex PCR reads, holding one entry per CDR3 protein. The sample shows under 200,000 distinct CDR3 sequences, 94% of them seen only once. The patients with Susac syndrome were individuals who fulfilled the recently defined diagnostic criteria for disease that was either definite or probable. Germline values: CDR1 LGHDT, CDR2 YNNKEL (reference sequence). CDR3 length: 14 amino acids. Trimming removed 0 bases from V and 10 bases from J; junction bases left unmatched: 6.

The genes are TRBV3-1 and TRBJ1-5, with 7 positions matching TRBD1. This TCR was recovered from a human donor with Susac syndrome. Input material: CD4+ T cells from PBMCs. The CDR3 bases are TGTGCCAGCAGCCAAGATATGACAGGGACTCCCCAGCATTTT. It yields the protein CASSQDMTGTPQHF.